These 32 T cell receptor beta chains were all obtained from the same sample, sequenced in a study of T cell responses to AZD1222 COVID-19 vaccine. Sequencing was performed with immunoSEQ multiplex PCR; in TCRdb, only in-frame clones are kept and a portion is missing. The repertoire consists of 100,000 to 120,000 clones, with around nine tenths occurring once and the leading ten covering about 2.5%. The source was peripheral blood, collected 28 days after the second AZD1222 dose. The receptors were gathered from an adult who received the AZD1222 COVID-19 vaccine.

J is TRBJ2-2 and V is TRBV6-2 or TRBV6-3; D remains ambiguous. Trimming left V 3 bases short and J 5 bases short, with 7 bases between. The CDR3 is 13 residues long. Germline CDR1 and CDR2: MNHEY and SVGEGT. The CDR3 reads CASSYKGTGELFF. Written as DNA, the CDR3 is TGTGCCAGCAGTTATAAGGGAACCGGGGAGCTGTTTTTT.

This clone was detected once. The chain employs TRBV12-3 or TRBV12-4 and TRBJ2-1; possibly TRBD1 or TRBD2 for D (5 bases each). This CDR3 is 13 amino acids long. The V end was cut by 5 bases, the J end by 8 bases, with 13 bases between. The CDR3 nucleotides read TGTGCCAGCAGTCCCCGACAGAGGGATGAGCAGTTCTTC. Amino acids: CASSPRQRDEQFF.

The rearrangement uses TRBV6-2 or TRBV6-3 and TRBJ1-5; D remains ambiguous. V gave up 1 base and J gave up 4 bases, with 8 bases separating them. Germline V gives CDR1 MNHEY, CDR2 SVGEGT. This CDR3 is built from 14 residues. CDR3 region: CASSYLSENQPQHF. The DNA for the CDR3 is TGTGCCAGCAGTTACTTGTCAGAGAATCAGCCCCAGCATTTT.

This chain links TRBV6-4 with TRBJ1-5; D might be TRBD1 (5 bases). The germline V gene encodes CDR1 MRHNA and CDR2 SNTAGT. Trimming left V 2 bases short and J 5 bases short, with 7 bases between. The CDR3 totals 13 residues. The CDR3 loop reads CASSDGGDQPQHF. CDR3 DNA: TGTGCCAGCAGTGACGGGGGGGATCAGCCCCAGCATTTT.

This rearrangement joins TRBV6-2 or TRBV6-3 to TRBJ2-4; TRBD1 agrees at 8 bases. V dropped 5 bases and J dropped 3; count of bases not matched to a gene: 6. The CDR3 sequence is 15 residues long. Germline V lookup: CDR1 MNHEY, CDR2 SVGEGT. The CDR3 DNA reads as TGTGCCAGCAGTCGGACAGGGCTAGGCAAAAACATTCAGTACTTC. Translation: CASSRTGLGKNIQYF.

This chain connects TRBV30 to TRBJ2-2, with D unclear. Germline V gene data show CDR1 as GTSNPN and CDR2 as SVGIG (reference sequence). The germline V and J ends were trimmed by 8 bases and 8 bases, with 15 bases remaining between them. The CDR3 is made up of 12 amino acids. CDR3 nucleotide sequence: TGTGCCAGAGGCGGTGTTCCTGGGGAGCTGTTTTTT. It is translated as CARGGVPGELFF.

The chain employs TRBV2 and TRBJ2-3, with D hard to call. Per the germline V gene, CDR1 is SNHLY and CDR2 is FYNNEI. V was shortened by 2 bases and J by 6 bases, with 6 bases between the two germline ends. This CDR3 is built from 12 residues. The CDR3 nucleotides read TGTGCCAGCAGTGAATCGTGGGATACGCAGTATTTT. Its protein is CASSESWDTQYF.

This chain joins TRBV7-3 and TRBJ2-1; 14 bases are a match to TRBD2. The CDR3 consists of 16 residues. Germline assignment: CDR1 SGHTA and CDR2 FQGTGA. J was trimmed by 9 bases and V by 3 bases; bases with no gene match: 7. The CDR3 DNA follows: TGTGCCAGCAGCTTCTCCGGGACTAGCGGGGGTATTGAGCAGTTCTTC. Translating it yields CASSFSGTSGGIEQFF.

V usage is TRBV6-1 and J usage is TRBJ1-2, with 7 bases aligning to TRBD1. Trimming at V came to 5 bases and at J to 14 bases, leaving 11 bases not matched to a gene. The CDR3 length is 12 residues. Germline CDR1 and CDR2: MNHNS and SASEGT. CDR3 sequence: CASSYGDRFHTF. CDR3 in DNA: TGTGCCAGCAGTTATGGGGACAGATTCCATACCTTC.

This clone appeared a few times. The V gene is TRBV9, the J gene TRBJ2-7; 7 bases line up with TRBD2. V was clipped by 0 bases and J by 2 bases; unmatched bases: 8. Germline V CDR1 and CDR2: SGDLS, YYNGEE. This CDR3 contains 16 residues. CDR3 in DNA: TGTGCCAGCAGCGTAGCTCTACCTAGCGGTACCTACGAGCAGTACTTC. This sequence encodes CASSVALPSGTYEQYF.

V usage is TRBV3-1 (or the pseudogene TRBV3-2) and J usage is TRBJ2-1; the match to TRBD1 covers 9 bases. The V gene's germline CDR1 is LGHDT and CDR2 YNNKEL (reference sequence). After removal of 4 bases from V and 15 bases from J, the junction contained 10 bases not matched to a gene. CDR3 length: 13 amino acids. CDR3 nucleotide sequence: TGTGCCAGCAGCCCGACCAGACAGGGGGTACGGTTCTTC. Translated: CASSPTRQGVRFF.

J is TRBJ1-1 and V is TRBV7-2; TRBD1 might be the D (6 bases). The V end lost 5 bases, the J end lost 11 bases, and 24 bases lay between the germline ends. The CDR3 is 15 residues long. Looked up from germline, CDR1 is SGHTA and CDR2 is FQGNSA. In DNA form, the CDR3 reads TGTGCCAGCAGCCCCCGGATGAGTGGGGGGGCGGAGGCTTTCTTT. It yields the protein CASSPRMSGGAEAFF.

The rearrangement joins TRBV5-4 to TRBJ2-7, with 11 bases that match TRBD1. The germline gives CDR1 SGHNT, CDR2 YYREEE (reference sequence). V was pared by 1 base and J by 4 bases, with 4 bases of the junction left unmatched. The CDR3 contains 15 residues. The CDR3 DNA reads TGTGCCAGCAGCTTGCTTGGGACAGGGGGATACGAGCAGTACTTC. Amino acids: CASSLLGTGGYEQYF.

The CDR3, as DNA: TGCGCCAGCAGCCCAACAGGGGCTTACCGAGCTTTCTTT. This sequence encodes CASSPTGAYRAFF. This chain uses TRBV5-1 with TRBJ1-1, with 7 bases that match TRBD1. Germline CDR1 is SGHRS and CDR2 is YFSETQ. The CDR3 has 13 residues. V lost 4 bases, J lost 10 bases, and 10 bases stayed unmatched.

CDR3 DNA: TGTGCCAGCAGCCGAAGCTATATTAACACTGAAGCTTTCTTT. Protein sequence: CASSRSYINTEAFF. This rearrangement joins TRBV5-4 to TRBJ1-1; D not certain. Germline V gives CDR1 SGHNT, CDR2 YYREEE (reference sequence). This CDR3 has 14 residues. V was trimmed by 4 bases and J by 2 bases, leaving 12 bases between them.

This clone has a single count. The rearrangement links TRBV11-3 to TRBJ1-1; D gene unclear. With 2 bases removed from V and 0 bases from J, the gap between germline ends came to 4 bases. The germline V gene has CDR1 SGHNT and CDR2 YENEEA. The CDR3 has 13 residues. In DNA, the CDR3 is TGTGCCAGCAGCTTAAGACTGAACACTGAAGCTTTCTTT. Its protein is CASSLRLNTEAFF.

The chain employs TRBV30 and TRBJ2-7; no reliable D call. Germline CDR1 is GTSNPN and CDR2 is SVGIG (reference sequence). Deletions cut 1 base from V and 3 bases from J, with 16 bases between. CDR3 length equals 15 residues. Here the CDR3 DNA reads TGTGCCTGGAGTGCAGGCCTGCTTTCCGTCTACGAGCAGTACTTC. The encoded protein is CAWSAGLLSVYEQYF.

The rearrangement links TRBV27 to TRBJ1-5; no clear D. Germline CDR1 is MNHEY and CDR2 is SMNVEV (reference sequence). V lost 4 bases to trimming and J lost 7 bases, with 8 bases between them. This CDR3 has 12 amino acids. The CDR3 loop reads CASSSLGQPQHF. In nucleotides, the CDR3 is TGTGCCAGCAGTTCGCTAGGACAGCCCCAGCATTTT.

V gene TRBV28 combines with J gene TRBJ1-5; D possibly corresponds to TRBD1 (5 bases). CDR1 is MDHEN, CDR2 SYDVKM, per germline. Trimming cost V 0 bases and J 4 bases, with 13 bases left between them. The CDR3 has 16 amino acids. The CDR3 reads CASSLWRQLNNQPQHF. In DNA form, the CDR3 reads TGTGCCAGCAGTTTATGGAGACAGCTAAATAATCAGCCCCAGCATTTT.

V usage is TRBV5-1 and J usage is TRBJ1-3, with D uncertain. Germline V gene lookup returns CDR1 SGHRS and CDR2 YFSETQ. This CDR3 spans 14 amino acids. Trimming stripped 0 bases from V and 0 bases from J, with 4 bases between. The CDR3 spells CASSLDGSGNTIYF. The CDR3 region has the DNA TGCGCCAGCAGCTTGGATGGCTCTGGAAACACCATATATTTT.

The J gene is TRBJ1-2, the V gene TRBV6-5, with 8 bases identical to TRBD1. The V gene end was trimmed by 4 bases and the J gene end by 7 bases; junction bases not matched to a gene: 5. CDR1 is MNHEY and CDR2 is SVGAGI in the germline V gene. CDR3 length: 13 residues. The CDR3 DNA follows: TGTGCCAGCAGTTCGGGACAGGACGGTGGCTACACCTTC. It specifies CASSSGQDGGYTF.

The chain carries TRBV7-9 and TRBJ1-1; 7 bases line up with TRBD1. Germline V gene lookup returns CDR1 SEHNR and CDR2 FQNEAQ (reference sequence). V lost 4 bases, J lost 5 bases, and 16 bases stayed unmatched. The CDR3 has 17 residues. In DNA form, the CDR3 reads TGTGCCAGCAGCTCCCCAGGGGACAGCTGGGAAGGGACTGAAGCTTTCTTT. The encoded protein is CASSSPGDSWEGTEAFF. The full variable domain, with the rest looked up from reference TRBV7-9 and TRBJ1-1, is DTGVSQNPRHKITKRGQNVTFRCDPISEHNRLYWYRQTLGQGPEFLTYFQNEAQLEKSRLLSDRFSAERPKGSFSTLEIQRTEQGDSAMYLCASSSPGDSWEGTEAFFGQGTRLTVV.

This chain joins TRBV4-1 and TRBJ2-1; D gene uncertain. Germline CDR1 MGHRA, CDR2 YSYEKL. The V gene lost 1 base and the J gene lost 2 bases, with 12 bases spanning the gap. This CDR3 is built from 16 residues. The CDR3 sequence: CASSQVDLVTYNEQFF. The CDR3 coding sequence is TGCGCCAGCAGCCAAGTCGATCTGGTTACCTACAATGAGCAGTTCTTC.

The DNA of the CDR3 is TGTGCCAGCTCACCGGGCCCCTCTGGAAACACCATATATTTT. It translates to CASSPGPSGNTIYF. The J gene is TRBJ1-3, the V gene TRBV18; D ambiguous. The V end lost 3 bases, the J end lost 0 bases, and 6 bases lay between the germline ends. This CDR3 has 14 residues. Per germline, CDR1 KGHSH and CDR2 LQKENI.

This clone was observed a single time. The V call is TRBV18, the J call TRBJ2-7; TRBD1 agrees at 10 bases. Germline CDR1 is KGHSH and CDR2 is LQKENI. The CDR3 length is 15 residues. J gave up 3 bases and V 5 bases, and 7 bases lay outside the gene matches. The DNA of the CDR3 is TGTGCCAGCTCAGTCCCCGGGACAGGGGTCTACGAGCAGTACTTC. Residues: CASSVPGTGVYEQYF. The whole variable domain, filled in from reference TRBV18 and TRBJ2-7, reads NAGVMQNPRHLVRRRGQEARLRCSPMKGHSHVYWYRQLPEEGLKFMVYLQKENIIDESGMPKERFSAEFPKEGPSILRIQQVVRGDSAAYFCASSVPGTGVYEQYFGPGTRLTVT.

J is TRBJ1-1 and V is TRBV18; D uncertain. From germline, CDR1 is KGHSH and CDR2 LQKENI. V shed 5 bases and J shed 1 base, with 8 bases lying between them. The CDR3 is made up of 13 amino acids. In DNA, the CDR3 is TGTGCCAGCTCATACGTTAGGAACACTGAAGCTTTCTTT. Its translation: CASSYVRNTEAFF. Full variable domain (rest looked up from reference TRBV18 and TRBJ1-1): NAGVMQNPRHLVRRRGQEARLRCSPMKGHSHVYWYRQLPEEGLKFMVYLQKENIIDESGMPKERFSAEFPKEGPSILRIQQVVRGDSAAYFCASSYVRNTEAFFGQGTRLTVV.

The chain has TRBV18 and TRBJ2-5, with 9 bases that match TRBD1. Germline values: CDR1 KGHSH, CDR2 LQKENI. The CDR3 is made up of 15 amino acids. Trimming at V came to 3 bases and at J to 5 bases, leaving 7 bases not matched to a gene. CDR3 nucleotides: TGTGCCAGCTCACCCCGGACAGGGGATGGCGAGACCCAGTACTTC. Encoded protein: CASSPRTGDGETQYF.

This clone is a singleton in its sample. In DNA form, the CDR3 reads TGTGCCAGCAGCTTGAGGGCAGGGACTAACTATGGCTACACCTTC. It encodes CASSLRAGTNYGYTF. V is TRBV5-5 and J is TRBJ1-2; perhaps TRBD1 as D (5 bases). Trimming took off 1 base at V and 0 bases at J, with 10 bases between the two ends. In germline, CDR1 is SGHKS, CDR2 YYEKEE (reference sequence). CDR3 length: 15 amino acids.

This chain uses TRBV4-2 with TRBJ1-2; TRBD1 is a possible D gene (6 bases). Germline V gene sequence: CDR1 LGHNA, CDR2 YNFKEQ. With 4 bases removed from V and 6 bases from J, the gap between germline ends came to 15 bases. CDR3 length equals 14 residues. This chain's CDR3 is CASSRSRGLDGYTF. The CDR3 region has the DNA TGTGCCAGCAGCCGTTCCAGGGGACTAGATGGCTACACCTTC.

This chain joins TRBV21-1 and TRBJ2-3; TRBD2, the table's D call, lacks a check against the DNA. TRBV21-1 is a pseudogene. The CDR3 runs 20 residues. The CDR3 DNA is TGTGCCAGCAGCATTAGCCAACTAGCGGGGGGGCCTAATTGGCCAGATACGCAGTATTTT. Protein sequence: CASSISQLAGGPNWPDTQYF.

The CDR3 loop reads CASSPEVPDTQYF. CDR3 nucleotide sequence: TGTGCCAGCAGCCCGGAGGTCCCAGATACGCAGTATTTT. The chain carries TRBV6-2 or TRBV6-3 and TRBJ2-3, with D maybe TRBD2 (5 bases). The germline V gene has CDR1 MNHEY and CDR2 SVGEGT. V was trimmed by 6 bases and J by 4 bases, leaving 11 bases between them. The CDR3 is made up of 13 amino acids.

The chain combines TRBV6-1 with TRBJ2-7, with TRBD1 identical over 9 bases. Germline V gene data show CDR1 as MNHNS and CDR2 as SASEGT. Unmatched junction bases numbered 3, after V lost 1 base and J lost 2 bases. The CDR3 length is 15 residues. CDR3 residues: CASSEGTGDPYEQYF. DNA of the CDR3: TGTGCCAGCAGTGAAGGGACAGGGGATCCCTACGAGCAGTACTTC.